The 2 T cell receptor beta chains listed next were all sequenced from one sample in a study of CD4+ T cells in melanoma. Sequencing used immunoSEQ multiplex PCR; TCRdb keeps in-frame clones, though not all of them. The table has roughly 4,000 clones, around 73% seen once. Sequencing was carried out using tumor tissue. The receptor set was obtained from a human donor with melanoma.

The chain employs TRBV4-2 and TRBJ2-7, with unresolved D. The germline V and J ends were trimmed by 1 base and 3 bases, with 13 bases remaining between them. There are 15 residues in the CDR3. Germline CDR1 is LGHNA and CDR2 is YNFKEQ. In DNA form, the CDR3 reads TGTGCCAGCAGCCAAGCGAACGGAGATTTCTACGAGCAGTACTTC. Protein sequence: CASSQANGDFYEQYF.

This sequence joins TRBV18 and TRBJ1-2; 7 positions agree with TRBD1. Germline V CDR1 and CDR2: KGHSH, LQKENI. This CDR3 contains 14 residues. V gave up 2 bases and J gave up 4 bases; unmatched junction bases: 4. The CDR3 protein is CASSPDRVFYGYTF. DNA for the CDR3: TGTGCCAGCTCACCAGACAGGGTTTTCTATGGCTACACCTTC.